A single sample gave rise to the 6 T cell receptor beta chains below, sequenced in a study of cytomegalovirus exposure and HLA in healthy donors (dated by TCRdb to 2016 to 2017). The library was produced with the immunoSEQ multiplex PCR assay. A mixture of 60 forward primers for TCR Vbeta segments and 13 reverse primers for TCR Jbeta segments was used in the multiplex PCR. TCRdb retrieved this table from immuneACCESS and kept in-frame rearrangements only. Not all clones are present; in checked studies, unresolved V genes account for under half, and no reason is known for the remainder. For this sample there are about 95,000 clones; around 84% appear just once. The ten largest clones add up to about 4% of the sample. Sequencing was performed on PBMCs. The receptors come from a woman aged 40 to 50 in good health and CMV-seropositive.

The chain recombines TRBV29-1 with TRBJ1-1; no clear D. V was shortened by 4 bases and J by 7 bases, with 16 bases between the two germline ends. This CDR3 spans 13 amino acids. Germline loops: CDR1 SQVTM, CDR2 ANQGSEA. As DNA, the CDR3 is TGCAGCGTTGTGCCCCCAGGACGGGGTGAAGCTTTCTTT. Translated: CSVVPPGRGEAFF.

This clone has a handful of counts. This chain connects TRBV2 to TRBJ1-5, with D uncertain. V was trimmed by 2 bases and J by 10 bases, leaving 15 bases between them. CDR1 and CDR2 (germline): SNHLY, FYNNEI. CDR3 length: 14 residues. CDR3: CASSERESVSPQHF. The CDR3, as DNA: TGTGCCAGCAGTGAACGGGAGAGCGTTTCCCCCCAGCATTTT.

This chain links TRBV29-1 with TRBJ2-7; no firm D call. The length of the CDR3 is 11 residues. Germline CDR1 and CDR2: SQVTM and ANQGSEA. Trimming removed 7 bases from V and 4 bases from J, with 11 bases in between. The CDR3 loop is CSAGDLYEQYF. Here the CDR3 DNA reads TGCAGCGCCGGAGACCTGTACGAGCAGTACTTC.

This clone appeared once. This chain uses TRBV21-1 with TRBJ1-1; the table's TRBD1 call for D was not verified on the DNA. TRBV21-1 constitutes a pseudogene. The CDR3 covers 16 residues. This CDR3 reads CASSPGQGAGDTEAFF. The CDR3 bases are TGTGCCAGCAGCCCGGGACAGGGGGCTGGGGACACTGAAGCTTTCTTT.

The chain recombines TRBV6-4 with TRBJ1-2, with D unresolved. CDR3 length equals 13 residues. Germline assignment: CDR1 MRHNA and CDR2 SNTAGT. V was shortened by 7 bases and J by 8 bases, with 17 bases between the two germline ends. The CDR3 DNA follows: TGTGCCAGCACTCGAGGCCCGCGTCGAGGCTACACCTTC. Its translation is CASTRGPRRGYTF.

The V gene is TRBV28, the J gene TRBJ1-5; the match to TRBD1 covers 8 bases. V dropped 6 bases and J dropped 2; count of bases not matched to a gene: 0. CDR1 and CDR2 from the germline V gene are MDHEN and SYDVKM. The CDR3 length is 13 residues. DNA of the CDR3: TGTGCCAGCAGGGGACAGGGCAATCAGCCCCAGCATTTT. Its protein is CASRGQGNQPQHF.